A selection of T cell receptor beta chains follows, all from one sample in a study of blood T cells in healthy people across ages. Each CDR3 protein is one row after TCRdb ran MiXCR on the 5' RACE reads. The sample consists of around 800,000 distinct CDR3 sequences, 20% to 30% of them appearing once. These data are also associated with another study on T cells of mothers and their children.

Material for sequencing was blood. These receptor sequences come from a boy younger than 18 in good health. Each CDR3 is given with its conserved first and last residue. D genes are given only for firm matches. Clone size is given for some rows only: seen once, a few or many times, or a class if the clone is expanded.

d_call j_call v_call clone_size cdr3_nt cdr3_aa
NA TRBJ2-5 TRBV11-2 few TGTGCCAGCAGCTCATCCCTGACGGGGACCCAGTACTTC CASSSSLTGTQYF
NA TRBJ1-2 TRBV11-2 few TGTGCCAGCAGCTTGACAGCTAGCTATGGCTACACCTTC CASSLTASYGYTF
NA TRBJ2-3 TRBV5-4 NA TGTGTCAGCAGCTTCGTGGGGGAGATCGGAGATACGCAGTATTTT CVSSFVGEIGDTQYF
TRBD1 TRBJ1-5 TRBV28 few TGTGCCAGCAGTCCCCTGAGGGGGGGACAGGGTAATAGCAATCAGCCCCAGCATTTT CASSPLRGGQGNSNQPQHF
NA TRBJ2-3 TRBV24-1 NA TGTGCCACCCGTGATTGGGGGGTGAAGGATACGCAGTATTTT CATRDWGVKDTQYF
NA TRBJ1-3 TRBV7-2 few TGTGCCAGTAATTGGGGGGCTTTGTCAAACACCATATATTTT CASNWGALSNTIYF
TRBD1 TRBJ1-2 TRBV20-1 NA TGCAGTGCTAGAGCCTGGGACAGCTATGGCTACACCTTC CSARAWDSYGYTF
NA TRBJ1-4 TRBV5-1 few TGCGCCAGCAGCCTCGATACCCTGGGTGGAGGTGAAAAACTGTTTTTT CASSLDTLGGGEKLFF
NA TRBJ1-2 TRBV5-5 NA TGTGCCAGCAGCAACGACGGGGACTACTATGGCTACACCTTC CASSNDGDYYGYTF
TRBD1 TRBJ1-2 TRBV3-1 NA TGTGCCAGCAGCCAGGGGGACAGGCCCTACACCTTC CASSQGDRPYTF
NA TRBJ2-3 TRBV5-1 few TGCGCCAGCAGGGGAGGAGGCGACCCAGATACGCAGTATTTT CASRGGGDPDTQYF
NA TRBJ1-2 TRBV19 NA TGTGCCAGTAGTATTATTTATCATGGACGGCGTGGCTACACCTTC CASSIIYHGRRGYTF
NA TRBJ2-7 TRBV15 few TGTGCCACCAGGTGGGACGGCTCCTACGAGCAGTACTTC CATRWDGSYEQYF
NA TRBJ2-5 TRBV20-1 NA TGCAGTGCTAGGGCAGGGGGGGCACGGCAAGAGACCCAGTACTTC CSARAGGARQETQYF
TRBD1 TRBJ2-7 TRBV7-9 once TGTGCCAGCAGCCAGGGGGACAACAACTCCTACGAGCAGTACTTC CASSQGDNNSYEQYF
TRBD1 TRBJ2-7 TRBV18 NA TGTGCCAGCTCATCTGGACAGGGGGGTTCCTACGAGCAGTACTTC CASSSGQGGSYEQYF
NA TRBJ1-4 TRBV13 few TGTGCCAGCAGCTCCGACGGCCCCGGAGGGGGAGGGACAACTAATGAAAAACTGTTTTTT CASSSDGPGGGGTTNEKLFF
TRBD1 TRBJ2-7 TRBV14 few TGTGCCAGCAGCCAAGATCTCGGACAGGGCGTTTACGAGCAGTACTTC CASSQDLGQGVYEQYF
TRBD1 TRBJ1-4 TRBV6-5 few TGTGCCAGCAGTTATCGACAGGGGCGGGAAAAACTGTTTTTT CASSYRQGREKLFF
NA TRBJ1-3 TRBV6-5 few TGTGCCAGCAGCCGGGTTGAGGGGCGAACTGGAAACACCATATATTTT CASSRVEGRTGNTIYF
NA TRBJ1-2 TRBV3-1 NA TGTGCCAGCAGCCACAGGACGGCAAACTATGGCTACACCTTC CASSHRTANYGYTF
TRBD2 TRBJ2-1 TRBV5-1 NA TGCGCCAGCAGCCCTAGGACTAGCGGGGGATCCCAAGCCTACAATGAGCAGTTCTTC CASSPRTSGGSQAYNEQFF
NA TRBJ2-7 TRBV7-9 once TGTGCCAGCAGCTCCAACACCTACGAGCAGTACTTC CASSSNTYEQYF